This entry is about one T cell receptor (beta chain). CDR3 length: 14 amino acids. Germline V lookup: CDR1 LGHDT, CDR2 YNNKEL (reference sequence). V shed 1 base and J shed 0 bases, with 4 bases lying between them. The source of the sample is a study of blood T cells in healthy people across ages. A sample-barcoded 5' primer and a J-beta primer mix were used in a second PCR of roughly 7 to 12 cycles. TCRdb re-derived calls from the 5' RACE reads in MiXCR, one entry per CDR3 protein. The sample lists about 800,000 distinct CDR3 sequences; 55% to 70% were seen once. This clonotype was sampled from a man aged 30 to 39 in good health. The J gene is TRBJ1-5, the V gene TRBV3-1; D not certain. Sequencing used blood. The CDR3 DNA reads as TGTGCCAGCAGCCAAGTCCATAGCAATCAGCCCCAGCATTTT. It translates to CASSQVHSNQPQHF. Using reference TRBV3-1 and TRBJ1-5 for the parts outside the CDR3, the full variable domain is DTAVSQTPKYLVTQMGNDKSIKCEQNLGHDTMYWYKQDSKKFLKIMFSYNNKELIINETVPNRFSPKSPDKAHLNLHINSLELGDSAVYFCASSQVHSNQPQHFGDGTRLSIL.